This T cell receptor (beta chain) was captured by sequencing in a study of identical twins. In the case of this clonotype: Its antigen is undetermined.

V lost 5 bases, J lost 0 bases, and 12 bases lay in between. CDR1 is DFQATT, CDR2 SNEGSKA, per germline (reference sequence). The CDR3 consists of 14 residues. Among all donors, each was a healthy Caucasian. Each CDR3 protein gets one entry after TCRdb re-called the 5' RACE reads with MiXCR. The sample lists around 490,000 distinct CDR3 sequences; around 15% were seen once. Study observations and caveats: Where out-of-frame alpha sequences were twin-shared, they showed excess low generation probability. Fewer insertions marked abundant cord blood beta clonotypes; young adult naive trended weakly, memory not at all.

Separately, the same data were catalogued under a study of yellow fever vaccine responses in identical twins.

The sample was CD4+ T cells sorted from blood. The source is a woman between 18 and 29 years old in good health. The chain links TRBV20-1 to TRBJ2-3, with D possibly being TRBD1 or TRBD2 (5 bases each). This CDR3 reads CSAGRAGSTDTQYF. CDR3 nucleotide sequence: TGCAGTGCTGGCAGGGCGGGTAGCACAGATACGCAGTATTTT.